The 28 T cell receptor beta chains below were found in one sample sequenced in a study of Tregs in tolerant kidney transplant recipients. Mixed chimerism was transient after nonmyeloablative marrow transplants from related graft donors. Generated by immunoSEQ multiplex PCR, the TCRdb table keeps only in-frame clones and is missing some. The repertoire consists of about 50,000 clones, with around nine tenths occurring once and the leading ten covering roughly a sixth. Sequences were derived from CD8+ T cells from blood (PBMCs), sampled 12 months after the transplant. The receptors were gathered from a human patient who received a combined kidney and bone marrow transplant. These T cells may partly come from the graft donor.

V and J are TRBV14 and TRBJ2-2; TRBD1 is a possible D gene (5 bases). There are 14 residues in the CDR3. With 4 bases removed from V and 4 bases from J, the gap between germline ends came to 10 bases. Germline CDR1 is SGHDN and CDR2 is FVKESK. This chain's CDR3 is CASSPWGATGELFF. The CDR3 DNA sequence: TGTGCCAGCAGCCCCTGGGGCGCCACCGGGGAGCTGTTTTTT.

The CDR3 is CASSPIGTGEGPRDEQFF. CDR3 DNA sequence: TGTGCCAGCAGCCCGATAGGCACGGGGGAGGGCCCTCGGGATGAGCAGTTCTTC. The chain employs TRBV14 and TRBJ2-1; 7 bases are shared with TRBD2. Germline CDR1 is SGHDN and CDR2 is FVKESK. The CDR3 spans 18 residues. The junction had 20 bases not matched to a gene; V was cut back by 4 bases and J by 8 bases.

This chain links TRBV7-8 with TRBJ2-7, with TRBD2 identical over 10 bases. This CDR3 region has 14 residues. V trimming: 3 bases; J trimming: 5 bases; junction bases outside the gene matches: 4. Per germline, CDR1 SGHVS and CDR2 FQNEAQ. CDR3 residues: CASSFLAGDHEQYF. CDR3 coding DNA: TGTGCCAGCAGCTTTCTAGCGGGAGACCACGAGCAGTACTTC.

The rearrangement uses TRBV28 and TRBJ2-1; 8 bases are shared with TRBD2. The J segment lost 4 bases and the V segment lost 1 base, leaving 3 bases of the junction unmatched. CDR1 MDHEN and CDR2 SYDVKM come from the germline V gene. CDR3 length: 15 residues. The CDR3 is CASSLFRGGYNEQFF. CDR3 nucleotide sequence: TGTGCCAGCAGTTTATTTCGGGGGGGGTACAATGAGCAGTTCTTC.

This clone was found once. The V and J genes are TRBV7-3 and TRBJ2-2; possibly TRBD2 for D (5 bases). The CDR3 is made up of 17 amino acids. Germline CDR1 is SGHTA and CDR2 is FQGTGA. Trimming took 3 bases from V and 1 from J, leaving 15 bases between them. CDR3 bases: TGTGCCAGCAGCTTTTCCCCGGGGAGTGGGAACACCGGGGAGCTGTTTTTT. It is translated as CASSFSPGSGNTGELFF.

The rearrangement links TRBV18 to TRBJ2-1; 12 positions agree with TRBD2. The J segment lost 3 bases and the V segment lost 3 bases, leaving 6 bases of the junction unmatched. The CDR3 loop spans 17 amino acids. CDR1 is KGHSH, CDR2 LQKENI, per germline. CDR3 loop: CASSPLLAGGHYNEQFF. CDR3 nucleotides: TGTGCCAGCTCACCCCTACTAGCGGGGGGCCACTACAATGAGCAGTTCTTC.

This rearrangement joins TRBV29-1 to TRBJ2-3; 10 bases align to TRBD2. The germline CDR1 and CDR2 sequences are SQVTM and ANQGSEA. V shed 4 bases and J 3 bases; nucleotides not matched to a gene: 13. This CDR3 has 17 amino acids. The CDR3 reads CSVAWGERGGPTDTQYF. DNA of the CDR3: TGCAGCGTTGCCTGGGGGGAGCGGGGGGGCCCAACAGATACGCAGTATTTT.

J is TRBJ2-2 and V is TRBV4-1; the match to TRBD2 covers 15 bases. The ends lost 1 base at V and 3 bases at J; junction bases unmatched: 6. The CDR3 runs to 19 residues. CDR1 is MGHRA and CDR2 is YSYEKL in the germline V gene. CDR3 residues: CASSQVGLAGGPYTGELFF. DNA of the CDR3: TGCGCCAGCAGCCAAGTCGGACTAGCGGGGGGGCCGTACACCGGGGAGCTGTTTTTT.

The V call is TRBV11-2, the J call TRBJ1-3; TRBD1 matches at 8 bases. With V trimmed by 3 bases and J by 7 bases, 5 bases remained unmatched. The CDR3 runs 14 residues. Germline loops: CDR1 SGHAT, CDR2 FQNNGV. The CDR3 region is CASSFGQGLNTIYF. In nucleotides, the CDR3 is TGTGCCAGCAGCTTCGGACAGGGCTTGAACACCATATATTTT.

The chain has TRBV15 and TRBJ2-5; TRBD2 is a possible D gene (7 bases). Deletions cut 3 bases from V and 2 bases from J, with 13 bases between. The CDR3 has 15 residues. Germline assignment: CDR1 LNHNV and CDR2 YYDKDF (reference sequence). DNA of the CDR3: TGTGCCACCAGCAGCGCGGGGGACAAACAAGAGACCCAGTACTTC. It encodes CATSSAGDKQETQYF.

The genes are TRBV4-1 and TRBJ1-2; TRBD1 matches 7 bases. Germline CDR1 reads MGHRA; CDR2 reads YSYEKL. This CDR3 is built from 16 residues. The ends lost 1 base at V and 1 base at J; junction bases unmatched: 6. The CDR3 protein is CASSQGGQGDNYGYTF. In DNA, the CDR3 is TGCGCCAGCAGCCAAGGGGGGCAGGGGGATAACTATGGCTACACCTTC.

This clone was observed once. The chain carries TRBV5-1 and TRBJ1-2; 10 bases match TRBD1. The V and J ends lost 0 bases and 5 bases, in that order; junction bases with no gene match: 7. Germline loops: CDR1 SGHRS, CDR2 YFSETQ. CDR3 length: 16 amino acids. The CDR3 protein is CASSLVLGTGEYGYTF. The CDR3 coding sequence is TGCGCCAGCAGCTTGGTCCTCGGGACAGGGGAGTATGGCTACACCTTC.

The chain joins TRBV7-6 to TRBJ2-5; 10 bases agree with TRBD1. The CDR3 sequence is 17 residues long. Germline-derived CDR1 and CDR2 are SGHVS and FNYEAQ. Unmatched junction bases numbered 5, after V lost 0 bases and J lost 1 base. In DNA form, the CDR3 reads TGTGCCAGCAGCTTAGCCCGGACAGGGGGAATCCAAGAGACCCAGTACTTC. It is translated as CASSLARTGGIQETQYF. Filled out from reference TRBV7-6 and TRBJ2-5, the complete variable domain reads GAGVSQSPRYKVTKRGQDVALRCDPISGHVSLYWYRQALGQGPEFLTYFNYEAQQDKSGLPNDRFSAERPEGSISTLTIQRTEQRDSAMYRCASSLARTGGIQETQYFGPGTRLLVL.

CDR3 bases: TGTGCCAGCAGTTACTCTACCGGACAGGTCTCCTACGAGCAGTACTTC. Its translation is CASSYSTGQVSYEQYF. The chain has TRBV6-5 and TRBJ2-7, with TRBD1 matching 7 bases. The CDR3 is 16 amino acids. Trimming took 0 bases from V and 0 from J; bases not matched to a gene: 5. Germline CDR1 and CDR2: MNHEY and SVGAGI.

Here the CDR3 DNA reads TGTGCCAGCAGCTCTCGGACAGGGGGCTCCGAGCAGTACTTC. It translates to CASSSRTGGSEQYF. The chain links TRBV7-6 to TRBJ2-7; 11 bases align to TRBD1. The V and J ends lost 4 bases and 6 bases, in that order; junction bases with no gene match: 5. The V gene's germline CDR1 is SGHVS and CDR2 FNYEAQ. The CDR3 extends over 14 amino acids.

The V call is TRBV27, the J call TRBJ2-5, with D tentatively TRBD1 (5 bases). The CDR3 is 14 amino acids. Looked up from germline, CDR1 is MNHEY and CDR2 is SMNVEV (reference sequence). V was trimmed by 2 bases and J by 14 bases, leaving 21 bases between them. This chain's CDR3 is CASSLTSYGAVFYF. CDR3 sequence (DNA): TGTGCCAGCAGTTTAACTTCGTATGGGGCAGTCTTCTACTTC.

The genes are TRBV4-2 and TRBJ1-2; the match to TRBD1 covers 9 bases. V lost 0 bases to trimming and J lost 4 bases; unmatched junction nucleotides: 3. Per the germline V gene, CDR1 is LGHNA and CDR2 is YNFKEQ. This CDR3 spans 15 amino acids. CDR3 nucleotides: TGTGCCAGCAGCCAAGAACCGGGACAGGGCTATGGCTACACCTTC. Its protein product is CASSQEPGQGYGYTF.

This clone was counted only a few times. The chain links TRBV5-6 to TRBJ1-6, with TRBD1 as a possible D gene (5 bases). With 0 bases removed from V and 10 bases from J, the gap between germline ends came to 14 bases. Germline-derived CDR1 and CDR2 are SGHDT and YYEEEE. This CDR3 spans 15 amino acids. The CDR3: CASSLVAGKGSPLHF. As DNA, the CDR3 is TGTGCCAGCAGCTTGGTGGCAGGGAAGGGATCACCCCTCCACTTT.

The V and J genes are TRBV7-2 and TRBJ2-7; 8 bases match TRBD2. CDR3 length equals 14 residues. Germline-derived CDR1 and CDR2 are SGHTA and FQGNSA. V was clipped by 7 bases and J by 2 bases; unmatched bases: 7. CDR3 sequence: CASTEPGGAYEQYF. The CDR3 DNA sequence: TGTGCCAGCACCGAACCCGGGGGGGCCTACGAGCAGTACTTC.

Of note for this clone: A read error may produce the germline difference seen at one junction end. The identical CDR3 is also encoded by other nucleotide sequences in the sample. In nucleotides, the CDR3 is TGTGCCAGTAGTATCAAAATAGAATATAATTCCCCCCTCCACTTT. Its translation is CASSIKIEYNSPLHF. The chain recombines TRBV19 with TRBJ1-6, with D uncertain. The CDR3 is 15 amino acids. Germline-derived CDR1 and CDR2 are LNHDA and SQIVND (reference sequence).

The chain uses TRBV4-1 and TRBJ2-2; TRBD2 agrees at 10 bases. The CDR3 loop spans 17 amino acids. Losses at the gene ends were 1 base for V and 7 bases for J; bases not matched to a gene: 9. Looked up from germline, CDR1 is MGHRA and CDR2 is YSYEKL. DNA of the CDR3: TGCGCCAGCAGCCAAGGGGCTAGCGGGAGTGTCGGCGGGGAGCTGTTTTTT. It specifies CASSQGASGSVGGELFF.

Notes on this clone: This CDR3 is also generated by other DNA sequences in the sample. The rearrangement links TRBV28 to TRBJ1-6; a possible D gene is TRBD1 (5 bases). CDR1 and CDR2 (germline): MDHEN, SYDVKM. Trimming removed 5 bases at V and 5 bases at J, with 10 bases between. The CDR3 is 14 amino acids. The chain's CDR3 is CASSPVGDNSPLHF. CDR3 sequence (DNA): TGTGCCAGCAGTCCTGTAGGGGATAATTCACCCCTCCACTTT.

This sequence joins TRBV7-8 and TRBJ2-1; maybe TRBD1 (7 bases). The CDR3 covers 13 residues. The V end was cut by 6 bases, the J end by 6 bases, with 12 bases between. Germline V gives CDR1 SGHVS, CDR2 FQNEAQ. The CDR3 region is CASRSGGINEQFF. The CDR3 nucleotides are TGTGCCAGCAGATCAGGGGGGATCAATGAGCAGTTCTTC.

The J gene is TRBJ1-2, the V gene TRBV9, with D unresolved. V was clipped by 2 bases and J by 2 bases, with 10 bases between them. Per the germline V gene, CDR1 is SGDLS and CDR2 is YYNGEE. This CDR3 region has 14 residues. CDR3: CASSVNQANYGYTF. CDR3 bases: TGTGCCAGCAGCGTGAATCAGGCGAACTATGGCTACACCTTC.

The CDR3 region is CASRLPRFLQFF. In DNA form, the CDR3 reads TGTGCAAGTCGCTTACCTAGGTTTTTGCAGTTCTTC. The chain is built from TRBV12-2 and TRBJ2-1; the table gives TRBD2 as D, unverified against the DNA. TRBV12-2 is a known pseudogene. The CDR3 has 12 amino acids.

The J gene is TRBJ2-3, the V gene TRBV7-9; no reliable D call. CDR1 and CDR2 from the germline V gene are SEHNR and FQNEAQ (reference sequence). The germline V and J ends were trimmed by 1 base and 0 bases, with 5 bases remaining between them. The CDR3 runs to 14 residues. CDR3 sequence reads: CASSLVLSTDTQYF. As DNA, the CDR3 is TGTGCCAGCAGCTTAGTATTGAGCACAGATACGCAGTATTTT.

The chain recombines TRBV4-3 with TRBJ2-5, with a tentative D call TRBD2 (6 bases). Germline CDR1 LGHNA, CDR2 YSLEER. The CDR3 totals 15 residues. Trimming left V 0 bases short and J 5 bases short, with 13 bases between. The CDR3 nucleotides are TGCGCCAGCAGCCAAGATGAGACGGGGAGGGAGACCCAGTACTTC. Protein sequence: CASSQDETGRETQYF.

CDR3 nucleotides: TGTGCCAGCAGTTGGGGGGGGGATGAGCAGTTCTTC. This codes for CASSWGGDEQFF. This chain uses TRBV6-4 with TRBJ2-1, with 7 bases that match TRBD2. Unmatched junction bases numbered 3, after V lost 5 bases and J lost 8 bases. Germline assignment: CDR1 MRHNA and CDR2 SNTAGT. This CDR3 comprises 12 residues.